Presented here are 5 T cell receptor beta chains from one specimen sequenced in a study of identical twins. From the 5' RACE reads, TCRdb called clonotypes with MiXCR, one entry per CDR3 protein. The sample contains about 190,000 distinct CDR3 sequences, about a sixth of which appear only once. The same sample was also used in a study of T cells expressing NK-cell markers.

The sequenced sample consisted of CD8+ T cells sorted from blood. Receptors were obtained from a woman between 18 and 30 years old in good health.

The genes are TRBV13 and TRBJ2-1; TRBD1 matches at 10 bases. The CDR3 extends over 15 amino acids. Looked up from germline, CDR1 is PRHDT and CDR2 is FYEKMQ (reference sequence). V dropped 7 bases and J dropped 7; count of bases not matched to a gene: 10. CDR3 residues: CASTRGTGEMNEQFF. For the CDR3, the DNA is TGTGCCAGCACCCGAGGGACAGGGGAGATGAATGAGCAGTTCTTC.

The gene calls are TRBV12-3 or TRBV12-4 and TRBJ2-4; D is uncertain. The CDR3 runs to 13 residues. Trimming cost V 3 bases and J 3 bases, with 6 bases left between them. The CDR3 sequence: CASSLSSKNIQYF. The CDR3 region has the DNA TGTGCCAGCAGTTTGAGTAGCAAAAACATTCAGTACTTC.

This clonotype was counted a few times. The rearrangement joins TRBV6-5 to TRBJ2-7, with 7 bases lining up with TRBD2. Germline loops: CDR1 MNHEY, CDR2 SVGAGI. The junction had 6 bases not matched to a gene; V was cut back by 2 bases and J by 5 bases. The CDR3 runs 14 residues. As DNA, the CDR3 is TGTGCCAGCAGTTACGCCCGGGAGGCCCACGAGCAGTACTTC. As protein: CASSYAREAHEQYF.

The chain employs TRBV5-6 and TRBJ2-7; the D is unclear. Germline CDR1 reads SGHDT; CDR2 reads YYEEEE. Trimming took 4 bases from V and 6 from J, leaving 20 bases between them. The CDR3 spans 15 residues. DNA for the CDR3: TGTGCCAGCAGCGATGCACCCCACTCGGGCGGCGAGCAGTACTTC. Translated, it gives CASSDAPHSGGEQYF. The complete variable domain, with remaining parts taken from reference TRBV5-6 and TRBJ2-7, reads DAGVTQSPTHLIKTRGQQVTLRCSPKSGHDTVSWYQQALGQGPQFIFQYYEEEERQRGNFPDRFSGHQFPNYSSELNVNALLLGDSALYLCASSDAPHSGGEQYFGPGTRLTVT.

This chain connects TRBV12-3 or TRBV12-4 to TRBJ2-7, with 7 nucleotides matching TRBD2. CDR3 length equals 15 residues. The junction had 11 bases not matched to a gene; V was cut back by 6 bases and J by 3 bases. CDR3 sequence reads: CASRGGTNRLYEQYF. CDR3 in DNA: TGTGCCAGCAGGGGAGGGACTAATCGCCTCTACGAGCAGTACTTC.